The 12 T cell receptor beta chains presented below share a single source sample, sequenced in a study of radiotherapy plus CTLA-4 blockade in lung cancer. Only in-frame clones appear in the TCRdb table, and some are missing; sequencing was by immunoSEQ multiplex PCR. The sample has tens of thousands of clones; 65% to 85% are singletons. The sample consisted of peripheral blood, taken from a patient treated with radiotherapy plus ipilimumab. The receptors were sampled from a human donor with non-small cell lung cancer who had stable disease on radiotherapy plus ipilimumab.

This clone is medium-sized within its sample. This sequence joins TRBV6-1 and TRBJ2-7; tentatively, D is TRBD2 (5 bases). The CDR3 has 13 amino acids. Germline CDR1 MNHNS, CDR2 SASEGT. The ends were cut back, 6 bases at V and 2 bases at J, with 11 bases in the middle. CDR3 nucleotide sequence: TGTGCCAGCAGCACGGCCGGGACCTACGAGCAGTACTTC. It translates to CASSTAGTYEQYF.

The chain has TRBV19 and TRBJ2-7, with 7 bases matching TRBD1. CDR1 is LNHDA, CDR2 SQIVND, per germline (reference sequence). V was clipped by 5 bases and J by 0 bases; unmatched bases: 7. The CDR3 spans 15 residues. The CDR3 is CASSLQQGSSYEQYF. Here the CDR3 DNA reads TGTGCCAGTAGTCTCCAACAGGGGAGCTCCTACGAGCAGTACTTC.

The chain links TRBV18 to TRBJ2-7; D remains unclear. V lost 0 bases and J lost 2, with 8 bases in between. The CDR3 consists of 14 residues. CDR1 and CDR2 from the germline V gene are KGHSH and LQKENI. CDR3 sequence: CASSPPSLTYEQYF. Written as DNA, the CDR3 is TGTGCCAGCTCACCACCAAGTCTCACCTACGAGCAGTACTTC. The full variable domain, rest sourced from reference TRBV18 and TRBJ2-7, is NAGVMQNPRHLVRRRGQEARLRCSPMKGHSHVYWYRQLPEEGLKFMVYLQKENIIDESGMPKERFSAEFPKEGPSILRIQQVVRGDSAAYFCASSPPSLTYEQYFGPGTRLTVT.

This clone has more than one count but fewer than ten. V is TRBV19 and J is TRBJ2-7, with 7 bases fitting TRBD2. Germline assignment: CDR1 LNHDA and CDR2 SQIVND (reference sequence). The CDR3 sequence is 11 residues long. V trimming: 5 bases; J trimming: 7 bases; junction bases outside the gene matches: 2. The CDR3 loop is CASSFGGEQYV. Here the CDR3 DNA reads TGTGCCAGTAGTTTCGGGGGGGAGCAGTACGTC.

This clone was recorded a few times. This chain joins TRBV6-6 and TRBJ2-1; 9 bases are shared with TRBD1. The CDR3 is 12 residues long. V was pared by 5 bases and J by 8 bases, with 1 base of the junction left unmatched. Germline V gene sequence: CDR1 MNHNY, CDR2 SVGAGI (reference sequence). The DNA for the CDR3 is TGTGCCAGCAGTGACAGGGGGTATGAGCAGTTCTTC. It encodes CASSDRGYEQFF.

V gene TRBV19 combines with J gene TRBJ1-2, with D maybe TRBD1 (6 bases). From germline, CDR1 is LNHDA and CDR2 SQIVND (reference sequence). The V end lost 7 bases, the J end lost 0 bases, and 12 bases lay between the germline ends. The CDR3 contains 14 residues. CDR3 in DNA: TGTGCCAGTAACTCGGACAGCACTAACTATGGCTACACCTTC. Protein: CASNSDSTNYGYTF. Complete variable domain (other parts from reference TRBV19 and TRBJ1-2): DGGITQSPKYLFRKEGQNVTLSCEQNLNHDAMYWYRQDPGQGLRLIYYSQIVNDFQKGDIAEGYSVSREKKESFPLTVTSAQKNPTAFYLCASNSDSTNYGYTFGSGTRLTVV.

The V gene is TRBV10-3, the J gene TRBJ1-1; D may be TRBD1 (6 bases). The CDR3 is made up of 13 amino acids. Germline V gives CDR1 ENHRY, CDR2 SYGVKD. Deletions cut 7 bases from V and 0 bases from J, with 9 bases between. CDR3 region: CAITGAMNTEAFF. In DNA, the CDR3 is TGTGCCATCACAGGGGCGATGAACACTGAAGCTTTCTTT.

This clone was detected only a few times. V gene TRBV5-6 combines with J gene TRBJ1-4; D not resolved. The CDR3 contains 13 residues. CDR1 SGHDT and CDR2 YYEEEE come from the germline V gene. V shed 5 bases and J shed 5 bases, with 10 bases lying between them. The CDR3 bases are TGTGCCAGCAGTTTCGGACCCAATGAAAAACTGTTTTTT. This gives the protein CASSFGPNEKLFF.

This chain links TRBV29-1 with TRBJ1-5, with D possibly being TRBD1 (5 bases). The CDR3 is 13 residues long. In germline, CDR1 is SQVTM, CDR2 ANQGSEA. The ends were cut back, 7 bases at V and 3 bases at J, with 13 bases in the middle. CDR3 sequence: CSAGDGFNQPQHF. The CDR3 DNA follows: TGCAGCGCCGGGGACGGATTCAATCAGCCCCAGCATTTT.

V is TRBV7-2 and J is TRBJ1-2, with 8 bases matching TRBD1. The J segment lost 10 bases and the V segment lost 3 bases, leaving 7 bases of the junction unmatched. Germline CDR1 reads SGHTA; CDR2 reads FQGNSA. The CDR3 is made up of 13 amino acids. The CDR3 coding sequence is TGTGCCAGCAGCTTCCAGGGGGCGCAGAACTACACCTTC. This codes for CASSFQGAQNYTF.

The V gene is TRBV7-9, the J gene TRBJ1-1; D may be TRBD1 (5 bases). The V end lost 2 bases, the J end lost 4 bases, and 17 bases lay between the germline ends. The CDR3 has 16 amino acids. From germline, CDR1 is SEHNR and CDR2 FQNEAQ (reference sequence). CDR3 bases: TGTGCCAGCAGCTTATATCAAGGACTGGGGGGCACTGAAGCTTTCTTT. It yields the protein CASSLYQGLGGTEAFF. Complete variable domain (other parts from reference TRBV7-9 and TRBJ1-1): DTGVSQNPRHKITKRGQNVTFRCDPISEHNRLYWYRQTLGQGPEFLTYFQNEAQLEKSRLLSDRFSAERPKGSFSTLEIQRTEQGDSAMYLCASSLYQGLGGTEAFFGQGTRLTVV.

The rearrangement links TRBV9 to TRBJ2-4; 16 bases align to TRBD2. With 4 bases clipped from V and 1 base from J, the junction kept 5 bases outside the gene matches. Germline V gene lookup returns CDR1 SGDLS and CDR2 YYNGEE. The CDR3 length is 18 residues. The CDR3 nucleotides are TGTGCCAGCAGCCCGGGACTAGCGGGGGGGAGTGCCAAAAACATTCAGTACTTC. Its translation: CASSPGLAGGSAKNIQYF.